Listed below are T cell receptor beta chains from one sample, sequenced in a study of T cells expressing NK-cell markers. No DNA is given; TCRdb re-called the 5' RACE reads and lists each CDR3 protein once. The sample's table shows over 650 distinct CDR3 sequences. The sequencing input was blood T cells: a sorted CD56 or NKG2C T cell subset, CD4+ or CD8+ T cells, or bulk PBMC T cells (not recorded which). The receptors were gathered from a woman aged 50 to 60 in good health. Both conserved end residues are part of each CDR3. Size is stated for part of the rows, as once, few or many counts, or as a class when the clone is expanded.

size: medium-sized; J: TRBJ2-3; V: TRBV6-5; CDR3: CASKLAGGETDTQYF
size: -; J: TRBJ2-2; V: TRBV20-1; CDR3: CSAREMAGDAGELFF
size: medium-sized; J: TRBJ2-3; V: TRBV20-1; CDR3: CSADLEEWNTQYF
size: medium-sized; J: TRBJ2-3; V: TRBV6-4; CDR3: CASSEVAGSTDTQYF
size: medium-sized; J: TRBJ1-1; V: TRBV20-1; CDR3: CSAPSEGFEAFF
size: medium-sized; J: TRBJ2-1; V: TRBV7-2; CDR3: CASSQVGGHVGNEQFF
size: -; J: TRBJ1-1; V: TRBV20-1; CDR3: CSARDPAQGNTEAFF
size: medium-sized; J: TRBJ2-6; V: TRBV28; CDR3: CASTPLPTSGANVLTF
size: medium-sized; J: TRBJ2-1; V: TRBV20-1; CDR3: CSADGLAEYNEQFF
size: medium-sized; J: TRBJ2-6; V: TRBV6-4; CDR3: CASSEDSSGANVLTF
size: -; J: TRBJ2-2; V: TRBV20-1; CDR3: CSATRKGELFF
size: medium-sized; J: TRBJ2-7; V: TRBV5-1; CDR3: CASSLGSDAAYEQYF
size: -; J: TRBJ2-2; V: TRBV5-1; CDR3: CASTWSSGNTGELFF
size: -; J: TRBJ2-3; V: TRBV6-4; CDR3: CASSGEGAMDTQYF
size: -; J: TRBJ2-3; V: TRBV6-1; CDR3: CASTPSGTGTDTQYF
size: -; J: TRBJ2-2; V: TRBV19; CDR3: CASSVKTSVPNTGELFF
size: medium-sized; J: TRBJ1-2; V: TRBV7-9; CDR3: CASSLGDRPNYGYTF
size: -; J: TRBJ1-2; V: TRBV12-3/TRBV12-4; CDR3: CASSLRQGVLYGYTF
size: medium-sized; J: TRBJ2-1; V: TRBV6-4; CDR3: CASSDSDSSSYNEQFF
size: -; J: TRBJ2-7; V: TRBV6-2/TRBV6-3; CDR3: CASSLSGTYYEQYF
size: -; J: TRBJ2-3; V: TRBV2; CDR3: CASSTTGGRGDTQYF
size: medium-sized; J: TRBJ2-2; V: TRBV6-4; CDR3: CASSDSFSGSETGELFF
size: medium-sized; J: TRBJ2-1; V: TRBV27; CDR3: CASRVAGTEQFF
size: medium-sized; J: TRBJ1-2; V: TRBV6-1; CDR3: CASSEALLGNLYGYTF
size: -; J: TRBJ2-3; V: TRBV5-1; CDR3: CASSHRSGRATDTQYF
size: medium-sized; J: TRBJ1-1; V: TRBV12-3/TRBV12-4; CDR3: CASTLDRRAFF
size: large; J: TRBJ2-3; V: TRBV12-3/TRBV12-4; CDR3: CASSFTGFSDSDTQYF
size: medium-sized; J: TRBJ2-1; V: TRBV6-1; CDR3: CASSETSEPHNEQFF
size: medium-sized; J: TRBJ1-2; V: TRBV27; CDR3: CASRTQGQRGAYGYTF
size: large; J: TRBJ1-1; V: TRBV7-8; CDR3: CASSLYEGMNTEAFF
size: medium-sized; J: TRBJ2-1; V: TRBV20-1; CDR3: CSARDTGLEYNEQFF
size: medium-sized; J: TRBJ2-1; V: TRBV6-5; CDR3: CASSYSGDSYNEQFF
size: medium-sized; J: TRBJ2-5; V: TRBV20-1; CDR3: CSARGTSRQETQYF
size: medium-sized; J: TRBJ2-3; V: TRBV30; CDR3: CAWSVRGVYQYF
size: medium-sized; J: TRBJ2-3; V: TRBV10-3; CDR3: CAISQGLAGFTDTQYF
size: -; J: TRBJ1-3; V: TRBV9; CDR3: CASSVGQGRNTIYF
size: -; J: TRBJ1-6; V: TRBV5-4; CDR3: CASSLAGQEASPLHF
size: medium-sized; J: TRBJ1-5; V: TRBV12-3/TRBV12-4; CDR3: CASSLGSGWRSPQHF
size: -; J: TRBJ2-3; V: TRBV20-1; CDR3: CSARGDSGRETDTQYF
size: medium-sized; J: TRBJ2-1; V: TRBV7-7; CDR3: CASSLAGDNEQFF
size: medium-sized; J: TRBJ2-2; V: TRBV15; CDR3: CATSTDREATGELFF
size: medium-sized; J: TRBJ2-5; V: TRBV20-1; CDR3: CSARAGVSQETQYF
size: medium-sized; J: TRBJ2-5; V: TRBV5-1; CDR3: CASSLPPRRDRSETQYF
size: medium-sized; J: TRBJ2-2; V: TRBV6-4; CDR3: CASSTTPEGELFF
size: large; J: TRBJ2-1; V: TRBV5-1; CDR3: CASSSQFRGKEQFF
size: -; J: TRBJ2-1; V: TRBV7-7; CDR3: CASSPGPPSTEQFF